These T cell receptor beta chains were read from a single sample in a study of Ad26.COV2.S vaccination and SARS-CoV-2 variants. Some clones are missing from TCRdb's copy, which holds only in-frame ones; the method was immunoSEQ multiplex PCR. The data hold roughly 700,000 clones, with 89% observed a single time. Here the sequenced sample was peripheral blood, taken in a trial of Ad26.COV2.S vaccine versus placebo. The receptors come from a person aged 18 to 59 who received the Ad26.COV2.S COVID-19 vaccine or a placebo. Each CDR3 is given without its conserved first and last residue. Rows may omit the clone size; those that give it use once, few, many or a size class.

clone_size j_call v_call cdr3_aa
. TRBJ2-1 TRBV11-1 ASSWDSPSYNEQF
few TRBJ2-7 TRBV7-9 ASSSGRTYEQY
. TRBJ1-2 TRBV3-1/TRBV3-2 ASSQGGGGYGYT
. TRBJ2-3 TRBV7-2 ASSSRLAGVGPDTQY
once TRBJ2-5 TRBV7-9 ASSPDTQETQY
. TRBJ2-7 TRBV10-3 AISGTGNSYEQY
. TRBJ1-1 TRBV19 ASSIQGMASTEAF
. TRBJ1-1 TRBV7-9 AGQGVAEAF
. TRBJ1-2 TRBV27 ASSLARTGDYGYT
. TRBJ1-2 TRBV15 ATSRERDNYGYT
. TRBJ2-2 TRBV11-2 ASSLDYTGELF
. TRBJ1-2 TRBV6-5 ASRRGLRGYT
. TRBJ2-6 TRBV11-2 ASSPRALGTNVLT
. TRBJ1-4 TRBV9 ASGGQGVEKLF
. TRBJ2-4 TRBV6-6 ASRDTSGGKNIQY
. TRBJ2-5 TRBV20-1 SASAILGGVETQY
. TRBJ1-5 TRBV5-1 ASSSTGEGNQPQH
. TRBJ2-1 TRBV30 AWSGSSYNEQF
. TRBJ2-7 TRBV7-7 ASSLEAGGFYEQY
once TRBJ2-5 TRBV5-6 ASSLSGRGQETQY
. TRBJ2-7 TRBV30 AWSLAGRRPYEQY
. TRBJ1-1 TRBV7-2 ASSIRDGNTEAF
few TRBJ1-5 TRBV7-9 ASSLGPTGGNQPQH
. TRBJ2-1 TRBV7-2 ASSPAGSYNEQF
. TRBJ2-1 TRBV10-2 ASSDGPPWNEQF
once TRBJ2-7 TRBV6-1 ASSQPRSEQY
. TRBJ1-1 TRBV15 ATSGNTEAF
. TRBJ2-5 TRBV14 ASSLTITSWETQY
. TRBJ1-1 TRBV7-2 ASSHGTVNTEAF
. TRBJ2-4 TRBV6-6 ASRIGVKNIQY
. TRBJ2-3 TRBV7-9 ASSLGPSGTD
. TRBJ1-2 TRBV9 ASSVAPQGNNYGYT
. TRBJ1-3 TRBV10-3 AISESSQTLG
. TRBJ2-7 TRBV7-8 ASSSTSGGAGSYEQY
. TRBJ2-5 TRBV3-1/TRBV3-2 ASSHGESPETQY
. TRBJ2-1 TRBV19 ASSIGTSGRVGEQF
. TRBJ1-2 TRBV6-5 ASTQGIANYGYT
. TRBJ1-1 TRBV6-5 ASSYFVGQGTEAF
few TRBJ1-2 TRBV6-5 ASRDTQGNYGYT
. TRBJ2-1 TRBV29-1 SAGQPYNEQF
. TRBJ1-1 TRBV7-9 ASSPWGGTEAF
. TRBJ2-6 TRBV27 ASRGTGGGANVLT
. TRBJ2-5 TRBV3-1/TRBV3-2 ASSRGGLEETQY
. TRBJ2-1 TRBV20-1 KAGVYNEQF
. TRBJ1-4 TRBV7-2 ASSLDRGVEKLF
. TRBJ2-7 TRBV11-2 ASSSRDRGPYEQY
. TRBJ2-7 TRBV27 ASYSFSGTDTYEQY
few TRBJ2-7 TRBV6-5 ASSRPGLASYEQY
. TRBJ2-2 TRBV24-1 ATSGWTAANTGELF
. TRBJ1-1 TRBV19 ASNDRGNTEAF
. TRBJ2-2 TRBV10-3 AISDLTSGNTGELF
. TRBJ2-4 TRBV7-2 ASSSTSRSTKNIQY
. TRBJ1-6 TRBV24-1 ATREQGQANSPLH